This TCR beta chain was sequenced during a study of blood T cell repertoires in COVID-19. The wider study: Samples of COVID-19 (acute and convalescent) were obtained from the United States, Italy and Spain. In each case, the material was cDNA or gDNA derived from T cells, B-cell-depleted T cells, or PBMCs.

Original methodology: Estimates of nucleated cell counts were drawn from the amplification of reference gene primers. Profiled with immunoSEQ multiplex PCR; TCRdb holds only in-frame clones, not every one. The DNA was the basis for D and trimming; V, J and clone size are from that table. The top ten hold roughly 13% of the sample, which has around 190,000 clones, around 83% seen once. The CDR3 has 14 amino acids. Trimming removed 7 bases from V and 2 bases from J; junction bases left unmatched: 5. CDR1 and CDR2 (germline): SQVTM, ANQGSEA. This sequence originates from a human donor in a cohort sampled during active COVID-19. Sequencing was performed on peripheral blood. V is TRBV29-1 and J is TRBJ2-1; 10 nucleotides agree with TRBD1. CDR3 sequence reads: CSARQGATYNEQFF. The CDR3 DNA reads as TGCAGCGCCAGACAGGGGGCTACCTACAATGAGCAGTTCTTC.